This TCR beta chain was recovered during a study of CD8 T cells in ankylosing spondylitis. Study-wide findings and caveats: There were earlier reports of some motif variants in reactive arthritis synovial fluid and blood. The study looked at matched synovial fluid samples from ankylosing spondylitis patients. Disease-linked clones were reported to be significantly enriched there. Roughly eight highly homologous variants made up a TCR beta motif, and this motif appeared characteristic of ankylosing spondylitis blood.

In this sample, this clonotype turned up a few times. The antigen is unknown. Researchers built TCR beta libraries using quantitative 5'-RACE with molecular barcodes. TCRdb re-analysed the 5' RACE reads in MiXCR, keeping a single row per CDR3 protein. The sample records 670,000 or so distinct CDR3 sequences, 15% to 20% being singletons. J gave up 2 bases and V 5 bases, and 15 bases lay outside the gene matches. The CDR3 runs 18 residues. The chain couples TRBV12-3 or TRBV12-4 to TRBJ2-3, with 8 nucleotides matching TRBD2. Sequencing was carried out using blood, either unsorted or a sorted T cell fraction (not recorded which). The receptor was derived from a male donor with ankylosing spondylitis. DNA of the CDR3: TGTGCCAGCAGTCCCCCCCTCTCCGAGCGGGAGTTCACAGATACGCAGTATTTT. Translating gives CASSPPLSEREFTDTQYF.